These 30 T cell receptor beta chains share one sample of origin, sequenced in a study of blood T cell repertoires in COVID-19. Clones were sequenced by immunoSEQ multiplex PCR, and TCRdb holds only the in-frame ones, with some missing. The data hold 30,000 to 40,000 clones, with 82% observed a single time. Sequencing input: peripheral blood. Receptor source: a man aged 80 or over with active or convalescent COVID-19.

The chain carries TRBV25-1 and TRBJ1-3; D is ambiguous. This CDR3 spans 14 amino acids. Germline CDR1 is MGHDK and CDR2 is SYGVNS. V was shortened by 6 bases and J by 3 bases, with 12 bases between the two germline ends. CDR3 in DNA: TGTGCCAGCAGCAGCGAAGGTGGTGGAAACACCATATATTTT. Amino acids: CASSSEGGGNTIYF.

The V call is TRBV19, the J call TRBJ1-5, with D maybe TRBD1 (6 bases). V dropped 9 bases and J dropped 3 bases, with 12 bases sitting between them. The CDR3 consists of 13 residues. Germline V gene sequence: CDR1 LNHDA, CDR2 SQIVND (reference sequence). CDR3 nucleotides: TGTGCCAGCAATGGACAGCTCAATCAGCCCCAGCATTTT. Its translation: CASNGQLNQPQHF.

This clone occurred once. The CDR3 sequence: CASSLLAGTSTDTQYF. The CDR3 bases are TGTGCCAGCAGCTTACTGGCGGGTACTAGCACAGATACGCAGTATTTT. The V call is TRBV11-2, the J call TRBJ2-3; D possibly corresponds to TRBD2 (5 bases). CDR1 is SGHAT and CDR2 is FQNNGV in the germline V gene. The V end lost 2 bases, the J end lost 0 bases, and 12 bases lay between the germline ends. The CDR3 spans 16 residues. Looking up the rest from reference TRBV11-2 and TRBJ2-3 gives the full variable domain: EAGVAQSPRYKIIEKRQSVAFWCNPISGHATLYWYQQILGQGPKLLIQFQNNGVVDDSQLPKDRFSAERLKGVDSTLKIQPAKLEDSAVYLCASSLLAGTSTDTQYFGPGTRLTVL.

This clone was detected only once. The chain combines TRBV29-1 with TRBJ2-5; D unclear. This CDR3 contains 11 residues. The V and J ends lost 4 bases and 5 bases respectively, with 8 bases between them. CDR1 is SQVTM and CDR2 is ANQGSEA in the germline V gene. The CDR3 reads CSVAAGETQYF. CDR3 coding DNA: TGCAGCGTTGCAGCCGGGGAGACCCAGTACTTC.

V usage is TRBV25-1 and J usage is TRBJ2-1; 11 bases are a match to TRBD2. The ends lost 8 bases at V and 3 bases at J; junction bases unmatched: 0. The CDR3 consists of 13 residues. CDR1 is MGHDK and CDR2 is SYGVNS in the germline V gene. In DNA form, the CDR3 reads TGTGCCAGCGGGACTAGCGGCTACAATGAGCAGTTCTTC. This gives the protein CASGTSGYNEQFF.

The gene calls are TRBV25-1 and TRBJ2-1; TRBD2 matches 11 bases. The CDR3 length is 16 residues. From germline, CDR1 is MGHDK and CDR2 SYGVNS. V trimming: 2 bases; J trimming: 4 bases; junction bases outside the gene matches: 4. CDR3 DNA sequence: TGTGCCAGCAGTGAAGGGACTAGCGGCAAGTACAATGAGCAGTTCTTC. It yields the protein CASSEGTSGKYNEQFF.

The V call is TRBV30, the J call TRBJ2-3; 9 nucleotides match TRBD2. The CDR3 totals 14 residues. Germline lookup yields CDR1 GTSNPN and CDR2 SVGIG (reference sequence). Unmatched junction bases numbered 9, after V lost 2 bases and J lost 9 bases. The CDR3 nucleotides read TGTGCCTGGAGTACGACTAGCGGAGGGGGGACGCAGTATTTT. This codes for CAWSTTSGGGTQYF.

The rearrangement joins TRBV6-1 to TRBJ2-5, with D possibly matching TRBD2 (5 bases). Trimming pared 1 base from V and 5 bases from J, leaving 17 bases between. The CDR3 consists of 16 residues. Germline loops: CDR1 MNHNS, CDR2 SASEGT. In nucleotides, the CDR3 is TGTGCCAGCAGTGAAGATATTGCTCGGAGAGGGGAGACCCAGTACTTC. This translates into CASSEDIARRGETQYF.

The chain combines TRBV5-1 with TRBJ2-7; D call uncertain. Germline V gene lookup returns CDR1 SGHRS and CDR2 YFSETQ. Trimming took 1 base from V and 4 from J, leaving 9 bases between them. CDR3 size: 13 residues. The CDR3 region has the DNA TGCGCCAGCAGCTTGTCTACTACTTACGAGCAGTACTTC. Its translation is CASSLSTTYEQYF.

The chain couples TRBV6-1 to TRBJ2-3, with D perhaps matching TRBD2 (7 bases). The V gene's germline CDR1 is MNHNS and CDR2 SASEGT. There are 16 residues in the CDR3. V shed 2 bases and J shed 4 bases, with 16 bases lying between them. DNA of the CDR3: TGTGCCAGCAGTGAACGAGGGGGGGCGCCCCCAGATACGCAGTATTTT. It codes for CASSERGGAPPDTQYF.

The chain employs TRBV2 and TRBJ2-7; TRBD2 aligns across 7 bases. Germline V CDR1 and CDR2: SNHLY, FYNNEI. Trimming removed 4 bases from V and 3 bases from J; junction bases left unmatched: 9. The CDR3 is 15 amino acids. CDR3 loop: CASSGILAEVYEQYF. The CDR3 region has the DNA TGTGCCAGCAGTGGGATTCTAGCGGAAGTCTACGAGCAGTACTTC. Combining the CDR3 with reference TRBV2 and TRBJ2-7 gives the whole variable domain EPEVTQTPSHQVTQMGQEVILRCVPISNHLYFYWYRQILGQKVEFLVSFYNNEISEKSEIFDDQFSVERPDGSNFTLKIRSTKLEDSAMYFCASSGILAEVYEQYFGPGTRLTVT.

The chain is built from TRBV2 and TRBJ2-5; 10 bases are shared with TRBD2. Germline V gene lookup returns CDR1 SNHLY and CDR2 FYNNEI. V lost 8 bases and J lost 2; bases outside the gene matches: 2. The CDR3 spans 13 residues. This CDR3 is CASGSGRQETQYF. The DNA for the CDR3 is TGTGCCAGCGGTAGCGGGAGGCAAGAGACCCAGTACTTC.

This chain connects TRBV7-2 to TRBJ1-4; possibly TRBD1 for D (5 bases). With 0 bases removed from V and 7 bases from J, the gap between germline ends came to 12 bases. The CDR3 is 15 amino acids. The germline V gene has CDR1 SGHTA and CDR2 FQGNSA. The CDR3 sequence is CASSLAGGGSEKLFF. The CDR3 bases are TGTGCCAGCAGCTTAGCGGGGGGTGGTTCTGAAAAACTGTTTTTT.

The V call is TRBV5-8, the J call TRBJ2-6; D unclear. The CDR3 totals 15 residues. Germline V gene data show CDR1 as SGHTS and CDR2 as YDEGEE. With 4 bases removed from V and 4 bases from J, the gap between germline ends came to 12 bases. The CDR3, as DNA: TGTGCCAGCAGCCAGGAACCTGGAGGGGCCAACGTCCTGACTTTC. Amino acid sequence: CASSQEPGGANVLTF.

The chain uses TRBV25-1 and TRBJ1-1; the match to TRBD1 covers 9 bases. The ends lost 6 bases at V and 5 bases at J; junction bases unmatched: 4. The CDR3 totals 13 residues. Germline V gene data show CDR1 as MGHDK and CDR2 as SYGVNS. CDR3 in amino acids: CASRTGGVTEAFF. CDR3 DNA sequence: TGTGCCAGCAGAACAGGGGGCGTAACTGAAGCTTTCTTT.

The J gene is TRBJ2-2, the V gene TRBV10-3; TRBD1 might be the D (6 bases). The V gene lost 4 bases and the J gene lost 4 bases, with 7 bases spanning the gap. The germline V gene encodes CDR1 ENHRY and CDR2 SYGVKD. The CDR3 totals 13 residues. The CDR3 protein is CAISAGVTGELFF. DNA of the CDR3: TGTGCCATCAGTGCAGGGGTCACCGGGGAGCTGTTTTTT.

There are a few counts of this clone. DNA of the CDR3: TGCAGTGCTAGTAGGACTAGCGGGAGGGCCTCAGATACGCAGTATTTT. Its protein product is CSASRTSGRASDTQYF. V and J are TRBV20-1 and TRBJ2-3; 15 bases fit TRBD2. The germline gives CDR1 DFQATT, CDR2 SNEGSKA (reference sequence). The CDR3 has 16 residues. J lost 4 bases, V lost 3 bases, and 5 bases had no gene match.

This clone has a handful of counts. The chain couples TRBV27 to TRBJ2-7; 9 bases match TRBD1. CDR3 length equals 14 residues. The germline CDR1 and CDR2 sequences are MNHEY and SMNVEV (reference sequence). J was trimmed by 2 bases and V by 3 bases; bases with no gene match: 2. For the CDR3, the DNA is TGTGCCAGCAGTTTCGGGACAGGGCCCTACGAGCAGTACTTC. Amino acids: CASSFGTGPYEQYF.

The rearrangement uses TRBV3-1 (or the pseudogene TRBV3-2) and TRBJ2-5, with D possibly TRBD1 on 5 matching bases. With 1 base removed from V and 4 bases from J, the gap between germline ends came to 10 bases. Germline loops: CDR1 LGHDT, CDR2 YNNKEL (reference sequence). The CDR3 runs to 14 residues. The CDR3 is CASSQASGLETQYF. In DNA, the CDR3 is TGTGCCAGCAGCCAAGCTTCAGGGTTAGAGACCCAGTACTTC.

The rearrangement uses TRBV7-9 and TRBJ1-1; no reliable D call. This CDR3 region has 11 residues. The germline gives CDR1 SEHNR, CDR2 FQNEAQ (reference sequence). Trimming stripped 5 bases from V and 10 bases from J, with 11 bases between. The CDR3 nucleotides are TGTGCCAGCAGCCCTCTCCAGATAGCTTTCTTT. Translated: CASSPLQIAFF.

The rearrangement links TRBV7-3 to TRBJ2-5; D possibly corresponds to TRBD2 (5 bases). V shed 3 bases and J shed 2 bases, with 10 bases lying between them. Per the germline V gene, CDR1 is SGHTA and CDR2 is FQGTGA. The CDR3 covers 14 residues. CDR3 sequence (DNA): TGTGCCAGCAGCTTGAGCGGAACTCAAGAGACCCAGTACTTC. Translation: CASSLSGTQETQYF.

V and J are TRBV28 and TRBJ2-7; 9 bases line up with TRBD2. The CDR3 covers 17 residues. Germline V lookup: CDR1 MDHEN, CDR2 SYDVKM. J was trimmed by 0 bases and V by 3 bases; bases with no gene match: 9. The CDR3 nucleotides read TGTGCCAGCAGTTTGGGGGGACTAGCTCAGAGCTCCTACGAGCAGTACTTC. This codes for CASSLGGLAQSSYEQYF.

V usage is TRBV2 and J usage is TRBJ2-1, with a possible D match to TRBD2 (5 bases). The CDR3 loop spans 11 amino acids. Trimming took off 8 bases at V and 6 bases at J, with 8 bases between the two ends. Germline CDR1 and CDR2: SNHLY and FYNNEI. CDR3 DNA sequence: TGTGCCAGCCAGAGGGCCAATGAGCAGTTCTTC. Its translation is CASQRANEQFF.

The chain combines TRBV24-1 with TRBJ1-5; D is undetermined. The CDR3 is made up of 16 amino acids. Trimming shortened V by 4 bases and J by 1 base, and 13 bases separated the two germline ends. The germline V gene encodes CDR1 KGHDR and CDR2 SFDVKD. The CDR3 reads CATSDSSYGSNQPQHF. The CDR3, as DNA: TGTGCCACCAGTGACTCTTCCTACGGGAGCAATCAGCCCCAGCATTTT.

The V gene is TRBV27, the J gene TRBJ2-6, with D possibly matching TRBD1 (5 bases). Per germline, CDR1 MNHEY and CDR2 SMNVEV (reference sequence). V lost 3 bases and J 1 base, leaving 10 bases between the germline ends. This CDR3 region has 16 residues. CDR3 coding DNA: TGTGCCAGCAGTTTCGCCGGACAATCTGGGGCCAACGTCCTGACTTTC. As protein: CASSFAGQSGANVLTF. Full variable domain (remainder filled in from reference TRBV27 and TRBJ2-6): EAQVTQNPRYLITVTGKKLTVTCSQNMNHEYMSWYRQDPGLGLRQIYYSMNVEVTDKGDVPEGYKVSRKEKRNFPLILESPSPNQTSLYFCASSFAGQSGANVLTFGAGSRLTVL.

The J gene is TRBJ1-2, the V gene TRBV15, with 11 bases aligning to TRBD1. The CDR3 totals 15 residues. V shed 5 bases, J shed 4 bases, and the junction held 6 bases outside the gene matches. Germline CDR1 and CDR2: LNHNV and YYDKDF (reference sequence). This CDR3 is CATSSRTGGVYGYTF. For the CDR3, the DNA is TGTGCCACCAGCTCCCGGACAGGGGGCGTCTATGGCTACACCTTC.

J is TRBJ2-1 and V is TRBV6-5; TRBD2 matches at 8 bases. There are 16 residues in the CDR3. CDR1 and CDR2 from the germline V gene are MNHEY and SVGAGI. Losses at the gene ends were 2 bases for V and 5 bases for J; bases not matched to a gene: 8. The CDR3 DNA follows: TGTGCCAGCAGTTACATCTCCGGGACTAGACACAATGAGCAGTTCTTC. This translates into CASSYISGTRHNEQFF.

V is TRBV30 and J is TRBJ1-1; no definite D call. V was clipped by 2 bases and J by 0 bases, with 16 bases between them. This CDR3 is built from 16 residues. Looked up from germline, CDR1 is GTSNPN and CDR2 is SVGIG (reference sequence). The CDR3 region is CAWSFQRGLLNTEAFF. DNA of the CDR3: TGTGCCTGGAGTTTTCAGCGCGGGCTCCTGAACACTGAAGCTTTCTTT.

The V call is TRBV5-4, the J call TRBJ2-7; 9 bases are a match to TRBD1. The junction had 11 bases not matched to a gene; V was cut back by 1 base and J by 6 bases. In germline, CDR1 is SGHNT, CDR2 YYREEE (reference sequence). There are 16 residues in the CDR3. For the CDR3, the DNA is TGTGCCAGCAGCTTGCCTGGGTGGGACAGGGAGCCCGAGCAGTACTTC. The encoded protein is CASSLPGWDREPEQYF.

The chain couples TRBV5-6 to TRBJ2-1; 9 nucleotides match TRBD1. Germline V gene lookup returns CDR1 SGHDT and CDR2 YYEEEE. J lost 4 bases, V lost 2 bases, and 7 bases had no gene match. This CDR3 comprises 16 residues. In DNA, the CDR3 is TGTGCCAGCAGCTTTTGGTCGGGGACAGGGTACAATGAGCAGTTCTTC. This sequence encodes CASSFWSGTGYNEQFF.